Below, 10 T cell receptor beta chains from the same sample are listed, as sequenced in a study of patients and donors after allogeneic stem cell transplantation. TCRdb recomputed calls from the RT-PCR reads with MiXCR, one row per CDR3 protein. The table includes 100,000 to 130,000 distinct CDR3 sequences, 35% detected once. The sample comprised blood, either unsorted or a sorted T cell fraction (not recorded which). The receptors originated from a human donor who was either an allogeneic HSCT recipient or a stem cell or donor lymphocyte infusion donor (not recorded which). It is not recorded whose cells these are; they may come from a transplant donor.

This clonotype was seen a handful of times. The gene calls are TRBV12-3 or TRBV12-4 and TRBJ2-5, with a possible D match to TRBD2 (5 bases). The CDR3 has 15 residues. V lost 3 bases and J lost 5, with 16 bases in between. CDR3 protein: CASSFLSALGETQYF. In DNA, the CDR3 is TGTGCCAGCAGTTTTCTCAGCGCACTAGGGGAGACCCAGTACTTC.

This clonotype came up a few times. The J gene is TRBJ2-1, the V gene TRBV18; D remains ambiguous. The germline V gene encodes CDR1 KGHSH and CDR2 LQKENI. The CDR3 loop spans 13 amino acids. V lost 0 bases, J lost 4 bases, and 4 bases lay in between. CDR3 region: CASSPPGYNEQFF. In DNA, the CDR3 is TGTGCCAGCTCACCACCGGGGTACAATGAGCAGTTCTTC.

The chain has TRBV15 and TRBJ2-4, with D perhaps TRBD1 or TRBD2 (5 bases each). V was shortened by 5 bases and J by 0 bases, with 26 bases between the two germline ends. This CDR3 is 20 amino acids long. The germline V gene encodes CDR1 LNHNV and CDR2 YYDKDF (reference sequence). In nucleotides, the CDR3 is TGTGCCACCAGCGTCTCGGGGAACAGGCGCGGTAGACTAGCCAAAAACATTCAGTACTTC. The encoded protein is CATSVSGNRRGRLAKNIQYF.

This clonotype was seen more than once but under ten times. The chain joins TRBV29-1 to TRBJ1-1, with no clear D. This CDR3 has 16 residues. Trimming cost V 3 bases and J 4 bases, with 21 bases left between them. CDR1 and CDR2 from the germline V gene are SQVTM and ANQGSEA. The CDR3, as DNA: TGCAGCGTTGATTTCGCACCCCCGGGGTTGGGCACTGAAGCTTTCTTT. Protein product: CSVDFAPPGLGTEAFF.

Only a few counts were recorded for this clonotype. The chain joins TRBV7-8 to TRBJ1-1, with unresolved D. The V gene lost 1 base and the J gene lost 4 bases, with 13 bases spanning the gap. This CDR3 comprises 15 residues. CDR1 SGHVS and CDR2 FQNEAQ come from the germline V gene. This chain's CDR3 is CASSLERVSPTEAFF. In DNA, the CDR3 is TGTGCCAGCAGCTTAGAAAGGGTCTCTCCCACTGAAGCTTTCTTT.

The chain combines TRBV4-3 with TRBJ2-1; no clear D. Germline CDR1 is LGHNA and CDR2 is YSLEER. Deletions cut 2 bases from V and 5 bases from J, with 7 bases between. The CDR3 is made up of 13 amino acids. The CDR3 loop reads CASSQRADNEQFF. DNA for the CDR3: TGCGCCAGCAGCCAACGCGCAGACAATGAGCAGTTCTTC.

A few counts support this clonotype. CDR3 amino acids: CAIIRGGVTRLYGYTF. The CDR3 nucleotides read TGTGCCATCATCCGGGGTGGGGTCACGCGCCTATATGGCTACACCTTC. The V gene is TRBV10-3, the J gene TRBJ1-2; D is unclear. This CDR3 contains 16 residues. Between the trimmed V and J ends, which lost 7 bases and 5 bases, there was a span of 23 bases. Germline V lookup: CDR1 ENHRY, CDR2 SYGVKD.

In its sample, this clonotype was seen a few times. The chain is built from TRBV7-9 and TRBJ1-1, with D perhaps matching TRBD1 (5 bases). V dropped 5 bases and J dropped 5 bases, with 9 bases sitting between them. CDR3 size: 12 residues. Germline V gene sequence: CDR1 SEHNR, CDR2 FQNEAQ (reference sequence). As DNA, the CDR3 is TGTGCCAGCAGCCTCAGGGTAACTGAAGCTTTCTTT. Residues: CASSLRVTEAFF.

The chain uses TRBV27 and TRBJ2-1; weak D call: TRBD2 (6 bases). The germline V gene encodes CDR1 MNHEY and CDR2 SMNVEV (reference sequence). V shed 4 bases and J shed 3 bases, with 16 bases lying between them. The CDR3 runs to 16 residues. For the CDR3, the DNA is TGTGCCAGCAGTTCAATCCCGGGAGCCCACTACAATGAGCAGTTCTTC. Translation gives CASSSIPGAHYNEQFF.

This chain connects TRBV30 to TRBJ1-5, with a tentative D call TRBD1 (6 bases). Trimming cost V 2 bases and J 4 bases, with 12 bases left between them. Germline CDR1 reads GTSNPN; CDR2 reads SVGIG (reference sequence). The CDR3 totals 14 residues. The CDR3 spells CAWSRGGSNQPQHF. In nucleotides, the CDR3 is TGTGCCTGGAGTAGGGGGGGGTCAAATCAGCCCCAGCATTTT. Using reference TRBV30 and TRBJ1-5 for the parts outside the CDR3, the full variable domain is SQTIHQWPATLVQPVGSPLSLECTVEGTSNPNLYWYRQAAGRGLQLLFYSVGIGQISSEVPQNLSASRPQDRQFILSSKKLLLSDSGFYLCAWSRGGSNQPQHFGDGTRLSIL.